This entry lists 19 T cell receptor beta chains sequenced from one sample in a study of blood T cells in healthy people across ages (dated by TCRdb to the mid-2010s). The protocol used for the library was 5' RACE. Sequencing used an Illumina HiSeq 2500. A second PCR of roughly 7 to 11 cycles was performed with a sample-barcoded 5' primer and a J-beta primer mix. The raw public reads went through TCRdb reprocessing: fastp at Q25, MiXCR clone calling, in-frame beta chains kept. Entries are consolidated by CDR3 protein sequence, retaining the most common genes and DNA. The sample has fewer than 950,000 distinct CDR3 sequences on record, 53% of them singletons. The leading ten clones occupy approximately 40% of the sample. The sample comprised blood. All receptors derive from a man older than 75 in good health.

This clonotype was detected only a few times. The rearrangement joins TRBV28 to TRBJ2-1, with unresolved D. This CDR3 has 11 residues. V lost 5 bases, J lost 8 bases, and 7 bases lay in between. CDR1 MDHEN and CDR2 SYDVKM come from the germline V gene. CDR3 nucleotide sequence: TGTGCCAGCAGTCGCACAGATGAGCAGTTCTTC. Translating gives CASSRTDEQFF.

The chain has TRBV5-1 and TRBJ2-1; D is possibly TRBD1 (7 bases). Trimming cost V 7 bases and J 9 bases, with 11 bases left between them. This CDR3 has 11 residues. Germline V CDR1 and CDR2: SGHRS, YFSETQ. CDR3 amino acids: CASAQGGEQFF. The CDR3 nucleotides read TGCGCCAGCGCCCAGGGGGGTGAGCAGTTCTTC.

This chain uses TRBV10-3 with TRBJ1-6, with a possible D match to TRBD1 (6 bases). Germline CDR1 reads ENHRY; CDR2 reads SYGVKD. Trimming took 0 bases from V and 7 from J, leaving 10 bases between them. The CDR3 sequence is 15 residues long. The CDR3: CAISESPGANSPLHF. As DNA, the CDR3 is TGTGCCATCAGTGAGTCGCCAGGGGCCAATTCACCCCTCCACTTT.

The chain uses TRBV29-1 and TRBJ2-3, with D perhaps TRBD2 (5 bases). Germline lookup yields CDR1 SQVTM and CDR2 ANQGSEA. The CDR3 sequence is 14 residues long. Trimming stripped 7 bases from V and 14 bases from J, with 28 bases between. CDR3 bases: TGCAGCGCCCGCTTGTTGGCGGGCTTAACGGACGCGTATTTT. Amino acids: CSARLLAGLTDAYF.

This chain joins TRBV7-2 and TRBJ2-5, with 9 positions matching TRBD1. In germline, CDR1 is SGHTA, CDR2 FQGNSA. The CDR3 covers 15 residues. V shed 4 bases, J shed 5 bases, and the junction held 8 bases outside the gene matches. The CDR3 is CASSSMDRGGETQYF. CDR3 sequence (DNA): TGTGCCAGCAGCTCAATGGACAGGGGAGGGGAGACCCAGTACTTC.

The chain has TRBV6-5 and TRBJ2-7; D uncertain. The CDR3 covers 14 residues. The germline gives CDR1 MNHEY, CDR2 SVGAGI. Deletions cut 6 bases from V and 2 bases from J, with 14 bases between. CDR3 DNA sequence: TGTGCCAGCAGGCCTCGGGTGGCCGCCTACGAGCAGTACTTC. It is translated as CASRPRVAAYEQYF.

This clonotype was picked up a small number of times. V usage is TRBV5-1 and J usage is TRBJ2-5; 8 bases are shared with TRBD1. V was pared by 4 bases and J by 2 bases, with 7 bases of the junction left unmatched. The CDR3 extends over 15 amino acids. Germline V gene data show CDR1 as SGHRS and CDR2 as YFSETQ. The chain's CDR3 is CASSRTGIQQETQYF. The CDR3 bases are TGCGCCAGCAGCAGGACAGGGATACAACAAGAGACCCAGTACTTC.

V and J are TRBV18 and TRBJ1-1; a possible D gene is TRBD1 (5 bases). The germline V gene encodes CDR1 KGHSH and CDR2 LQKENI. V dropped 2 bases and J dropped 10 bases, with 8 bases sitting between them. CDR3 size: 11 residues. The CDR3 DNA reads TGTGCCAGCTCACCAGGGCAGGGAGCTTTCTTT. Translating it yields CASSPGQGAFF.

This clonotype came up a few times. The gene calls are TRBV20-1 and TRBJ1-1; D ambiguous. Germline V gene lookup returns CDR1 DFQATT and CDR2 SNEGSKA (reference sequence). CDR3 length: 12 amino acids. V was pared by 4 bases and J by 1 base, with 7 bases between. The CDR3 nucleotides read TGCAGTGCTACTCGGCAGAACACTGAAGCTTTCTTT. Its translation is CSATRQNTEAFF.

The rearrangement uses TRBV20-1 and TRBJ2-3, with TRBD2 matching 7 bases. Germline V gene sequence: CDR1 DFQATT, CDR2 SNEGSKA (reference sequence). This CDR3 contains 15 residues. V lost 4 bases, J lost 2 bases, and 9 bases stayed unmatched. CDR3 coding DNA: TGCAGTGCTATACTGGGGACTACCAACACAGATACGCAGTATTTT. This sequence encodes CSAILGTTNTDTQYF.

The rearrangement uses TRBV7-2 and TRBJ2-1; the D is unclear. Germline assignment: CDR1 SGHTA and CDR2 FQGNSA. This CDR3 is built from 14 residues. With 7 bases removed from V and 0 bases from J, the gap between germline ends came to 10 bases. The CDR3 coding sequence is TGTGCCAGCAATGGACGGAGCTCCTACAATGAGCAGTTCTTC. Its translation is CASNGRSSYNEQFF.

This chain connects TRBV5-1 to TRBJ1-1; D remains unclear. Germline values: CDR1 SGHRS, CDR2 YFSETQ. There are 15 residues in the CDR3. Between the trimmed V and J ends, which lost 4 bases and 0 bases, there was a span of 13 bases. CDR3 in DNA: TGCGCCAGCAGCCCCGGGCACTCAATGAACACTGAAGCTTTCTTT. The encoded protein is CASSPGHSMNTEAFF.

The chain links TRBV12-3 or TRBV12-4 to TRBJ2-1, with a weak D call TRBD2 (6 bases). Trimming pared 6 bases from V and 0 bases from J, leaving 12 bases between. The CDR3 runs 15 residues. CDR3: CASSGGVPSYNEQFF. The CDR3 bases are TGTGCCAGCAGCGGGGGAGTTCCCTCCTACAATGAGCAGTTCTTC.

Concerning this clonotype itself: A junction end diverges from the germline sequence, so it may reflect a read error. This chain joins TRBV20-1 and TRBJ2-3; D might be TRBD2 (6 bases). This CDR3 is built from 14 residues. Germline CDR1 and CDR2: DFQATT and SNEGSKA (reference sequence). DNA for the CDR3: TGCGGTGCTAGTGTTGGAGGGAGTGCAGATACGCAGTATTTT. Its translation: CGASVGGSADTQYF.

Remarks on this clonotype: One end of the junction does not line up with germline, which may come from a read error. The chain couples TRBV7-3 to TRBJ2-1; TRBD2 matches at 13 bases. The CDR3 extends over 17 amino acids. Germline CDR1 reads SGHTA; CDR2 reads FQGTGA. CDR3 in amino acids: CASSLTSGLAGSNGQFF. CDR3 bases: TGTGCCAGCAGCTTAACTTCGGGACTAGCGGGATCTAATGGGCAGTTCTTC.

The chain is built from TRBV6-1 and TRBJ2-1; tentative D call: TRBD2 (6 bases). Looked up from germline, CDR1 is MNHNS and CDR2 is SASEGT. Trimming cost V 2 bases and J 10 bases, with 18 bases left between them. The CDR3 is made up of 15 amino acids. The DNA of the CDR3 is TGTGCCAGCAGTGAATTCGTTGGGGGGAGAGGCGAGCAGTTCTTC. Residues: CASSEFVGGRGEQFF.

The rearrangement joins TRBV5-1 to TRBJ2-1; D may be TRBD2 (6 bases). V lost 2 bases and J lost 1, with 10 bases in between. This CDR3 has 15 residues. Germline CDR1 reads SGHRS; CDR2 reads YFSETQ. CDR3 in amino acids: CASSFIAESYNEQFF. The CDR3 DNA is TGCGCCAGCAGCTTCATAGCGGAATCCTACAATGAGCAGTTCTTC.

CDR3 sequence: CASSAGQGGEQFF. CDR3 DNA: TGTGCCAGCAGTGCGGGACAGGGGGGTGAGCAGTTCTTC. The chain employs TRBV12-3 or TRBV12-4 and TRBJ2-1, with 11 positions matching TRBD1. V shed 5 bases, J shed 9 bases, and the junction held 3 bases outside the gene matches. This CDR3 has 13 residues.

The chain recombines TRBV6-2 or TRBV6-3 with TRBJ2-1; the D gene is possibly TRBD1 (6 bases). CDR3 size: 14 residues. Trimming cost V 6 bases and J 8 bases, with 17 bases left between them. Per the germline V gene, CDR1 is MNHEY and CDR2 is SVGEGT. The CDR3 DNA sequence: TGTGCCAGCAGATATATCCACAGGGTGGATGAGCAGTTCTTC. It encodes CASRYIHRVDEQFF.